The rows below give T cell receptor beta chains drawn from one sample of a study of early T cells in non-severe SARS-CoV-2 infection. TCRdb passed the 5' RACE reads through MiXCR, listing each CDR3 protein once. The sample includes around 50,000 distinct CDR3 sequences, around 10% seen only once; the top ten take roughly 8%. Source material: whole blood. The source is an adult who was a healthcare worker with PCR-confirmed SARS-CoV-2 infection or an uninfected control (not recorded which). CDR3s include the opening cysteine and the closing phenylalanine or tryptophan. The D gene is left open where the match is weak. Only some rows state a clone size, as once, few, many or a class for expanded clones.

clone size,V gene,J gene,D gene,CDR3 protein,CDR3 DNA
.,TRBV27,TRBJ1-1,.,CASSLSGRDTEAFF,TGTGCCAGCAGTTTATCCGGCAGAGACACTGAAGCTTTCTTT
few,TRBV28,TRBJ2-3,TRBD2,CASSLASGQFTDTQYF,TGTGCCAGCAGTTTGGCTAGCGGGCAGTTCACAGATACGCAGTATTTT
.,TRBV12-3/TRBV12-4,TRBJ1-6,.,CASSSAATFSSYNSPLHF,TGTGCCAGCAGTTCCGCTGCCACTTTCAGCTCCTATAATTCACCCCTCCACTTT
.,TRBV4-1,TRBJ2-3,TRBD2,CASSQAERGLTDTQYF,TGCGCCAGCAGCCAAGCCGAGCGGGGTCTCACAGATACGCAGTATTTT
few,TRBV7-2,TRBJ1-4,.,CASSAKAWEKLFF,TGTGCCAGCAGCGCTAAGGCGTGGGAAAAACTGTTTTTT
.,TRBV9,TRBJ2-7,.,CASSVRGAEGRAEQYF,TGTGCCAGCAGCGTAAGGGGGGCCGAAGGGAGGGCCGAGCAGTACTTC
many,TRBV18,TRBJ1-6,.,CASSPGETTPLHF,TGTGCCAGCTCACCAGGGGAGACGACACCCCTCCACTTT
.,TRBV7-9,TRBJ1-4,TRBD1,CASSRSQTGGEKLFF,TGTGCCAGCAGCAGGAGTCAGACAGGGGGCGAAAAACTGTTTTTT
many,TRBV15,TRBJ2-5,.,CATSINLGKQETQYF,TGTGCCACCAGCATAAACCTGGGGAAACAAGAGACCCAGTACTTC
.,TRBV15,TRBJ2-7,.,CATSRDTSRQYF,TGTGCCACCAGCAGAGATACCTCGAGGCAGTACTTC
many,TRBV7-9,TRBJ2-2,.,CASSPSLPRGNGELFF,TGTGCCAGCAGCCCCTCCCTTCCACGGGGCAACGGGGAGCTGTTTTTT
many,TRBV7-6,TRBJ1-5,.,CASSSAPDNQPQHF,TGTGCCAGCAGCTCCGCCCCCGACAATCAGCCCCAGCATTTT
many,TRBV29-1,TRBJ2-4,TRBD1,CSVRDRDSGPKNIQYF,TGCAGCGTCCGGGACAGGGATTCAGGGCCCAAAAACATTCAGTACTTC
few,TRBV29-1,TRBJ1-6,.,CSVEGQENSPLHF,TGCAGCGTCGAGGGGCAGGAAAATTCACCCCTCCACTTT
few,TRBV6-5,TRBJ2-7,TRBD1,CASIKGQGKTRSYEQYF,TGTGCCAGCATTAAGGGACAGGGAAAAACCCGTTCCTACGAGCAGTACTTC
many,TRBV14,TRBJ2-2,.,CASSQALANTGELFF,TGTGCCAGCAGCCAAGCTTTGGCGAACACCGGGGAGCTGTTTTTT
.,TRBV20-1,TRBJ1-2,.,CSAIVGSANYGYTF,TGCAGTGCTATAGTGGGATCAGCTAACTATGGCTACACCTTC
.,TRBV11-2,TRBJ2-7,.,CASSLDRLEGYEQYF,TGTGCCAGCAGCTTAGATCGGCTAGAGGGGTACGAGCAGTACTTC
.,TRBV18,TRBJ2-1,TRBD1,CASSPTTGTGHYNEQFF,TGTGCCAGCTCACCAACCACTGGGACAGGGCACTACAATGAGCAGTTCTTC
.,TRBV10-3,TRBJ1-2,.,CAIAMGVASGYTF,TGTGCCATCGCCATGGGGGTCGCCAGCGGCTACACCTTC
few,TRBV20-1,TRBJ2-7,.,CSATYMGEQYF,TGCAGTGCCACCTATATGGGCGAGCAGTACTTC
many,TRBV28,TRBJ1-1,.,CASSSSGRTEAFF,TGTGCCAGCAGTTCCAGCGGCCGCACTGAAGCTTTCTTT
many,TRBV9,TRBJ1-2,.,CASSSRRGGDYGYTF,TGTGCCAGCAGCTCCCGCCGGGGGGGTGACTATGGCTACACCTTC
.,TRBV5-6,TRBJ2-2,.,CASSLYRVSNTGELFF,TGTGCCAGCAGCTTGTATAGGGTCTCGAACACCGGGGAGCTGTTTTTT
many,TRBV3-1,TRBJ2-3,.,CASSQYAGPTDTQYF,TGTGCCAGCAGCCAATATGCAGGGCCCACAGATACGCAGTATTTT
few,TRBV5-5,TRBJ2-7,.,CASSLADLVPTEQYF,TGTGCCAGCAGCTTGGCGGACTTGGTACCTACGGAGCAGTACTTC
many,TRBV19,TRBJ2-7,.,CASTNRDWDHEQYF,TGTGCCAGCACCAACCGGGACTGGGACCACGAGCAGTACTTC
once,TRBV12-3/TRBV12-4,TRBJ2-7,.,CASSLGWLRYF,TGTGCCAGCAGTTTAGGATGGTTACGGTACTTC
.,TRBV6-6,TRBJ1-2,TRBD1,CASSLQGARVYGYTF,TGTGCCAGCAGTTTGCAGGGGGCGCGGGTTTATGGCTACACCTTC
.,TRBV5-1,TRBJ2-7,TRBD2,CASSSGLALYEQYF,TGCGCCAGCAGCTCGGGACTAGCGCTCTACGAGCAGTACTTC
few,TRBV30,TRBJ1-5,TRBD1,CAGQGGSNQPQHF,TGTGCCGGACAGGGAGGTAGCAATCAGCCCCAGCATTTT
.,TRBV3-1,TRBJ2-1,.,CASSPTLQVGEQFF,TGTGCCAGCAGCCCCACTCTGCAAGTCGGTGAGCAGTTCTTC
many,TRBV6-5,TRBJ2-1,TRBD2,CASSYSLAYDEQFF,TGTGCCAGCAGTTATTCACTAGCGTACGATGAGCAGTTCTTC
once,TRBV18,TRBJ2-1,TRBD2,CASSPGASGDNEQFF,TGTGCCAGCTCACCAGGCGCTAGCGGGGACAATGAGCAGTTCTTC
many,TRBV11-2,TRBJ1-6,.,CASSLGFSSNSPLHF,TGTGCCAGCAGCTTAGGCTTCTCTAGTAATTCACCCCTCCACTTT
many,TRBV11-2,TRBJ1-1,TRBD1,CASSSPWTGWTEAFF,TGTGCCAGCAGCTCCCCCTGGACAGGGTGGACTGAAGCTTTCTTT
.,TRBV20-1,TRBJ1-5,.,CSASVPKRGNQPQHF,TGCAGTGCTAGTGTTCCGAAGAGGGGCAATCAGCCCCAGCATTTT
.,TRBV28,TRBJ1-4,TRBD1,CASSQPQGATNEKLFF,TGTGCCAGCAGCCAACCTCAGGGGGCAACTAATGAAAAACTGTTTTTT
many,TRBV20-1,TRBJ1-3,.,CSVQKSGNTIYF,TGCAGTGTTCAGAAGTCTGGAAACACCATATATTTT
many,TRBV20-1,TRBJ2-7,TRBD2,CSARGAYEQYF,TGCAGTGCTCGGGGGGCCTACGAGCAGTACTTC
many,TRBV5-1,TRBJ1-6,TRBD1,CASSLGDSPLLHF,TGCGCCAGCAGCCTGGGGGACAGCCCACTCCTCCACTTT
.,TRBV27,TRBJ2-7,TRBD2,CASSWTSPPIEQYF,TGTGCCAGCAGTTGGACTAGCCCCCCAATCGAGCAGTACTTC
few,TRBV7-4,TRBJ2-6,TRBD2,CASSLGLANPSGANVLTF,TGTGCCAGCAGCTTAGGACTAGCGAACCCCTCTGGGGCCAACGTCCTGACTTTC
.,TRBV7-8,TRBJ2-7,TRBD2,CASSYNSAGTSGYYEQYF,TGTGCCAGCAGTTATAACTCCGCCGGGACTAGCGGCTACTACGAGCAGTACTTC
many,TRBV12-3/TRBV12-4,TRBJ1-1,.,CASGTNREVITEAFF,TGTGCCAGCGGGACGAACAGGGAAGTCATCACTGAAGCTTTCTTT
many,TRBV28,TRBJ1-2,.,CASSLSTGLAGYTF,TGTGCCAGCAGTCTCTCAACAGGGCTGGCTGGCTACACCTTC